This T cell receptor beta chain was profiled in a study of identical twins. Points from the study as a whole: Abundant cord blood beta clonotypes carried fewer insertions; memory repertoires showed none.

This clonotype has more than one count but fewer than ten. Its target is unknown. The CDR3 covers 12 residues. Looked up from germline, CDR1 is MNHNY and CDR2 is SVGAGI (reference sequence). Trimming took off 4 bases at V and 6 bases at J, with 10 bases between the two ends. Template switching created a universal primer site, and the cDNA included unique molecular identifiers. TCRdb fed the 5' RACE reads into MiXCR, producing one record per CDR3 protein. The sample contains 650,000 to 800,000 distinct CDR3 sequences, over 8.5% of which appear only once. These data were likewise used in another study, on yellow fever vaccine responses in identical twins. Per that study: Twin vaccine T cell responses reportedly seemed partly convergent, partly personalized.

This TCR derives from a young woman in good health. Sequenced sample: PBMCs. The J gene is TRBJ2-7, the V gene TRBV6-6, with D unclear. CDR3 region: CASSSGPGEQYF. CDR3 nucleotides: TGTGCCAGCAGTTCCGGCCCTGGCGAGCAGTACTTC.